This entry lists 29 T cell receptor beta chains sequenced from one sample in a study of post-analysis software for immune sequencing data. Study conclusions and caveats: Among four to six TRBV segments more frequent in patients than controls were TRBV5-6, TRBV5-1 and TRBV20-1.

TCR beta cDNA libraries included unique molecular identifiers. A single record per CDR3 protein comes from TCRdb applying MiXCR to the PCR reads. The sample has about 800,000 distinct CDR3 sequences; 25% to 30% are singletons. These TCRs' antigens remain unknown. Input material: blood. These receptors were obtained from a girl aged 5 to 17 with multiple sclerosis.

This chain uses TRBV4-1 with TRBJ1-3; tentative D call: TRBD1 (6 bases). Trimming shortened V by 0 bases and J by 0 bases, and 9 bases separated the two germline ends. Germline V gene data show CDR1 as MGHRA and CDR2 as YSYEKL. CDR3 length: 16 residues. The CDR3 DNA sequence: TGCGCCAGCAGCCAAGAGACAGGATACTCTGGAAACACCATATATTTT. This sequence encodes CASSQETGYSGNTIYF.

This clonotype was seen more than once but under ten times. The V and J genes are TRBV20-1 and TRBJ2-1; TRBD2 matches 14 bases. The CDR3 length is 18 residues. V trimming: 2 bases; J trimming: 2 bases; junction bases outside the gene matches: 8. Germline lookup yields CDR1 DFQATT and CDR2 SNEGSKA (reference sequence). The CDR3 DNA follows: TGCAGTGCTAGACCAGGACTAGCGGGGGGAGAAACCTACAATGAGCAGTTCTTC. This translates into CSARPGLAGGETYNEQFF.

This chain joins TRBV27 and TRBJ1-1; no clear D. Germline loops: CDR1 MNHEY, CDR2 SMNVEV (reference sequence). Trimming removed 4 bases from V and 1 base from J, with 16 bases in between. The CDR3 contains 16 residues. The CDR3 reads CASSSIITEKNTEAFF. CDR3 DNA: TGTGCCAGCAGTTCTATTATAACAGAGAAGAACACTGAAGCTTTCTTT.

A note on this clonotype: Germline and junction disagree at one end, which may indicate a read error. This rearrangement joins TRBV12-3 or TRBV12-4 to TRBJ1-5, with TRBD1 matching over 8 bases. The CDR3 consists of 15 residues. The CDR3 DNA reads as TGTGTCAGCAGGACAGGGCCCGGGAGCAATCAGCCCCAGCATTTT. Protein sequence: CVSRTGPGSNQPQHF.

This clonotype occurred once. CDR3 sequence: CASSPGQVWDEQFF. The DNA of the CDR3 is TGTGCCAGCAGCCCCGGACAGGTTTGGGATGAGCAGTTCTTC. The rearrangement joins TRBV6-2 or TRBV6-3 to TRBJ2-1; TRBD1 matches 7 bases. Germline V gives CDR1 MNHEY, CDR2 SVGEGT. With 6 bases clipped from V and 8 bases from J, the junction kept 10 bases outside the gene matches. The CDR3 is 14 amino acids.

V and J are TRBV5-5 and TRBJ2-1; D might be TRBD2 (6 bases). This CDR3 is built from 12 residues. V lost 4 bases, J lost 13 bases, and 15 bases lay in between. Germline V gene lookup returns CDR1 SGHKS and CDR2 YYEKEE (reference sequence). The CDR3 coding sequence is TGTGCCAGCAGCCCCCTCCGGGAGACCCAGTTCTTC. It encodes CASSPLRETQFF.

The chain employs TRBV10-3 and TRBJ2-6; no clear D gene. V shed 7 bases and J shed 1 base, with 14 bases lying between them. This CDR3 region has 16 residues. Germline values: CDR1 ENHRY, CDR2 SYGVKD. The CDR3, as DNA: TGTGCCATCACCCAGGATTTGAGATCTGGGGCCAACGTCCTGACTTTC. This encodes CAITQDLRSGANVLTF.

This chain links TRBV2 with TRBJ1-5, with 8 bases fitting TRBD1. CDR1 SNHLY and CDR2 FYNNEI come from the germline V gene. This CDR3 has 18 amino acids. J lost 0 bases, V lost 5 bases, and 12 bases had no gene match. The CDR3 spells CASSTEQGGRDSNQPQHF. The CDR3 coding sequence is TGTGCCAGCAGTACCGAACAGGGGGGCAGGGATAGCAATCAGCCCCAGCATTTT. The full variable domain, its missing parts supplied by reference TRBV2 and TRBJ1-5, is EPEVTQTPSHQVTQMGQEVILRCVPISNHLYFYWYRQILGQKVEFLVSFYNNEISEKSEIFDDQFSVERPDGSNFTLKIRSTKLEDSAMYFCASSTEQGGRDSNQPQHFGDGTRLSIL.

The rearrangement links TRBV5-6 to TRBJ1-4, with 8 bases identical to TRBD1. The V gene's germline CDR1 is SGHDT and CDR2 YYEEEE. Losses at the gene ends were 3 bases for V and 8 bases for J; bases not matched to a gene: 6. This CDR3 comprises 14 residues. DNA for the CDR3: TGTGCCAGCAGCTCAGGGGGCTTGCGGGAAAAACTGTTTTTT. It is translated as CASSSGGLREKLFF.

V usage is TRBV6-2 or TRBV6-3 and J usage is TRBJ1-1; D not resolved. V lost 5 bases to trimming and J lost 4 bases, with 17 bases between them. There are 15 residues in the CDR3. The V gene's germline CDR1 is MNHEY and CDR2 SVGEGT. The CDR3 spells CASSPGGARSTEAFF. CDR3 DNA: TGTGCCAGCAGTCCCGGTGGAGCTCGAAGCACTGAAGCTTTCTTT.

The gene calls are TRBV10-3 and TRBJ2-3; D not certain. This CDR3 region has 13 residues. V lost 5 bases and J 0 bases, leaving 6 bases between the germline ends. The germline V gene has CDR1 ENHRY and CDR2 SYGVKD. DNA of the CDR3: TGTGCCATCAGTCCGGACAGCACAGATACGCAGTATTTT. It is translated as CAISPDSTDTQYF.

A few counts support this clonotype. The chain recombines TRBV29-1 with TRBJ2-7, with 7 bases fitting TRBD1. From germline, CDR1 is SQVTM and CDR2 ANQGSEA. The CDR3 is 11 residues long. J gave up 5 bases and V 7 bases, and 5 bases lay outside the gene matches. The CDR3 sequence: CSGKQGNEQYF. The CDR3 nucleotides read TGCAGCGGTAAACAGGGGAACGAGCAGTACTTC.

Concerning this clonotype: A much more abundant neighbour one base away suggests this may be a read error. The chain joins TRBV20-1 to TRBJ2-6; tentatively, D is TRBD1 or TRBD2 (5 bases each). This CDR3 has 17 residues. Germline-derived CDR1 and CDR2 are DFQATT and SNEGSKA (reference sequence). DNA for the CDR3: TGCAGTGCTAGAGCGAGGGACCTAGACTCTGGGGCCAACGTCCGGACTTTC. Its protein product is CSARARDLDSGANVRTF.

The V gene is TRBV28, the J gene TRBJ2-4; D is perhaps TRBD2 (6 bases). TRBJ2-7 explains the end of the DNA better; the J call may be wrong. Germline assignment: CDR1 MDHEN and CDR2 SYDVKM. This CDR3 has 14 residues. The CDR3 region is CASSLTGRLYEQYF. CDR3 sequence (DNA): TGTGCCAGCAGTTTAACGGGGAGGCTCTACGAGCAGTACTTC.

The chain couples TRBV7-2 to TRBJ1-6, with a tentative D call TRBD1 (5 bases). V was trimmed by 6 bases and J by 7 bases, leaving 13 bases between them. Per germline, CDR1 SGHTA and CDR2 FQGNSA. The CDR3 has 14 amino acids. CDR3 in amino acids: CASSFGTVNSPLHF. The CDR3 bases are TGTGCCAGCAGTTTCGGGACGGTAAATTCACCCCTCCACTTT.

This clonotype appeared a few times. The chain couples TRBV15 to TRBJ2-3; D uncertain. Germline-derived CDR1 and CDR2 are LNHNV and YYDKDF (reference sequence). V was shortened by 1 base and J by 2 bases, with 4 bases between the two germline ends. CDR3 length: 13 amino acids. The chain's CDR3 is CATSRVPTDTQYF. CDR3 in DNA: TGTGCCACCAGCAGAGTCCCCACAGATACGCAGTATTTT. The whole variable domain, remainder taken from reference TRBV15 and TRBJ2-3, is DAMVIQNPRYQVTQFGKPVTLSCSQTLNHNVMYWYQQKSSQAPKLLFHYYDKDFNNEADTPDNFQSRRPNTSFCFLDIRSPGLGDTAMYLCATSRVPTDTQYFGPGTRLTVL.

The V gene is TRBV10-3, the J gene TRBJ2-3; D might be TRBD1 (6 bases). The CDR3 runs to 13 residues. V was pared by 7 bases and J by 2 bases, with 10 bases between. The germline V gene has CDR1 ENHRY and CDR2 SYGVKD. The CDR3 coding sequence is TGTGCCATCAATGGACAGAACACAGATACGCAGTATTTT. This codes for CAINGQNTDTQYF.

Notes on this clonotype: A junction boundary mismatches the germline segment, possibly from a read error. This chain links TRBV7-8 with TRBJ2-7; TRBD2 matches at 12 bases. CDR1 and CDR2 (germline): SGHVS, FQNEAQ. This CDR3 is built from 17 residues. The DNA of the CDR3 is TGTGCCGGCAGCTTGACTAGCGGGAGTCTCCTCTCCTACGAGCAGTACTTC. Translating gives CAGSLTSGSLLSYEQYF.

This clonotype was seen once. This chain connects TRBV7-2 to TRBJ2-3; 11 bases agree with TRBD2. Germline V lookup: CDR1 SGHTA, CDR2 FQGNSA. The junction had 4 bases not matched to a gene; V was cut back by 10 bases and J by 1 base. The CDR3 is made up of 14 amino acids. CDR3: CANTSGSGTDTQYF. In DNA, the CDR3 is TGTGCCAACACTAGCGGGAGTGGCACAGATACGCAGTATTTT.

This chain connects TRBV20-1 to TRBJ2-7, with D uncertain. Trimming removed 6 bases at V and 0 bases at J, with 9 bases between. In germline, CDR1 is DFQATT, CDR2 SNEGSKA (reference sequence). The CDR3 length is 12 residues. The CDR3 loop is CSAKTDSYEQYF. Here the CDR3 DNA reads TGCAGTGCCAAAACCGACTCCTACGAGCAGTACTTC.

DNA of the CDR3: TGTGCCAGCAGCTTACCGTTGGGCAGGGGGGATCATGAGCAGTTCTTC. The encoded protein is CASSLPLGRGDHEQFF. The chain recombines TRBV7-2 with TRBJ2-1; a weak D match, TRBD1 (7 bases). Trimming removed 2 bases at V and 8 bases at J, with 19 bases between. The CDR3 has 16 residues. CDR1 is SGHTA and CDR2 is FQGNSA in the germline V gene.

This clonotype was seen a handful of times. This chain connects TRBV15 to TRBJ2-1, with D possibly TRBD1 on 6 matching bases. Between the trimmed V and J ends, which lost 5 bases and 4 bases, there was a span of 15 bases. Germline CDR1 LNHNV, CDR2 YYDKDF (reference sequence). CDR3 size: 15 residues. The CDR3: CATSGGRTTYNEQFF. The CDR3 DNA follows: TGTGCCACCAGCGGGGGCCGGACAACTTACAATGAGCAGTTCTTC.

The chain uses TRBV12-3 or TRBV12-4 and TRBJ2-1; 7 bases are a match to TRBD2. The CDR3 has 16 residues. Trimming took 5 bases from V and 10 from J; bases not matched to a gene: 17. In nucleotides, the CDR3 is TGTGCCAGCAGTATACAAGCGGGACGCATACCCTACGAGCAGTTCTTC. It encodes CASSIQAGRIPYEQFF.

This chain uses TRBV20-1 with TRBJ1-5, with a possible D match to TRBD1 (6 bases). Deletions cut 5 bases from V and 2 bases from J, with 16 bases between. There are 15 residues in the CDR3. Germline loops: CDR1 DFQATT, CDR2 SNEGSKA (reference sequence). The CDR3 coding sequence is TGCAGTGCTCGGAGCAGGGGACTGGGCAATCAGCCCCAGCATTTT. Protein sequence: CSARSRGLGNQPQHF.

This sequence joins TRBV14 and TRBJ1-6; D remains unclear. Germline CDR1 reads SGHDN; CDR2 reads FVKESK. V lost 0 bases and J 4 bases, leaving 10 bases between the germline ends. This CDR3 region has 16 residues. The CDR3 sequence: CASSQDRTGYNSPLHF. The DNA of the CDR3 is TGTGCCAGCAGCCAAGATAGGACGGGATATAATTCACCCCTCCACTTT.

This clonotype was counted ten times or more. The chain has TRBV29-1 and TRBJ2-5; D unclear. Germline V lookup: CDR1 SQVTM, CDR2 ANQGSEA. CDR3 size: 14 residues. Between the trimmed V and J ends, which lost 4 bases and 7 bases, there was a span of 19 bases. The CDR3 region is CSVAQSGTRGTQYF. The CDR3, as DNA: TGCAGCGTTGCCCAGTCGGGCACCCGCGGGACCCAGTACTTC.

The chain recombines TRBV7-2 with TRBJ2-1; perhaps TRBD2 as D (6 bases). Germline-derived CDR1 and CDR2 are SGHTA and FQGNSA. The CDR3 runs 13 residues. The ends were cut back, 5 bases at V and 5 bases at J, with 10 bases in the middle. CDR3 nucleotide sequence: TGTGCCAGCAGCCCGGGACTGGACAATGAGCAGTTCTTC. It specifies CASSPGLDNEQFF.

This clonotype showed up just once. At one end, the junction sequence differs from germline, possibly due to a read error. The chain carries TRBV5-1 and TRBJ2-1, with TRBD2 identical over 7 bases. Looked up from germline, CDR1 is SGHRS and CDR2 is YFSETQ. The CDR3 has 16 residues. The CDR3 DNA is TGCGCCAGCAGCATGAAGCTAGCGGTCTCCTACGATGAGCAGTTCTTC. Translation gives CASSMKLAVSYDEQFF.

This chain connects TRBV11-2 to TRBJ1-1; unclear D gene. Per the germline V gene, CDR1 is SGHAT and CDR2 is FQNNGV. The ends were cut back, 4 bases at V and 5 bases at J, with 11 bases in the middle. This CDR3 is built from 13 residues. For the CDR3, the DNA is TGTGCCAGCAGCTCCCTTCGGAGGACTGAAGCTTTCTTT. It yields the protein CASSSLRRTEAFF. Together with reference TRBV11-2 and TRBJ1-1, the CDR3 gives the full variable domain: EAGVAQSPRYKIIEKRQSVAFWCNPISGHATLYWYQQILGQGPKLLIQFQNNGVVDDSQLPKDRFSAERLKGVDSTLKIQPAKLEDSAVYLCASSSLRRTEAFFGQGTRLTVV.